The present TCR beta chain was sequenced within a study of Ad26.COV2.S vaccination and SARS-CoV-2 variants. Whole-study context: Recipients of Ad26.COV2.S got it intramuscularly, once or twice 56 days apart.

V lost 0 bases and J 1 base, leaving 12 bases between the germline ends. CDR3 length: 16 residues. CDR1 and CDR2 (germline): KGHSH, LQKENI. As for treatment: some 20 received Ad26.COV2.S at low or high dose, single or two shots; a few received placebo; per-sample allocation not given. The samples were gathered on day 63 after the first injection of vaccine or placebo. The protocol was immunoSEQ multiplex PCR, while the TCRdb copy is restricted to in-frame clones and leaves out a portion. The sample lists 400,000 to 500,000 clones, roughly 90% occurring once. The chain has TRBV18 and TRBJ1-1, with D possibly matching TRBD1 (6 bases). The sample was peripheral blood, taken in a trial of Ad26.COV2.S vaccine versus placebo. This sequence was found in a person aged 18-65 years who received the Ad26.COV2.S COVID-19 vaccine or a placebo. The CDR3 reads CASSPPQGQWNTEAFF. The CDR3 DNA reads as TGTGCCAGCTCACCACCTCAGGGACAATGGAACACTGAAGCTTTCTTT.